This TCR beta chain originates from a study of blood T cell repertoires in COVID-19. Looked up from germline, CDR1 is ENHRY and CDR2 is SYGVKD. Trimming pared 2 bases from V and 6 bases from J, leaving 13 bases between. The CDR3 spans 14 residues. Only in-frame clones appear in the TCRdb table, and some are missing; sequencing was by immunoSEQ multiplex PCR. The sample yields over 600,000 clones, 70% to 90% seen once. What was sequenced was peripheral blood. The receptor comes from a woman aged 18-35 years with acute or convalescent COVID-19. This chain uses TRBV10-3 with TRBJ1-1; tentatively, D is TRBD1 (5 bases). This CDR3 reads CAISEGQSPPEAFF. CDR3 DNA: TGTGCCATCAGTGAGGGACAAAGTCCACCTGAAGCTTTCTTT.